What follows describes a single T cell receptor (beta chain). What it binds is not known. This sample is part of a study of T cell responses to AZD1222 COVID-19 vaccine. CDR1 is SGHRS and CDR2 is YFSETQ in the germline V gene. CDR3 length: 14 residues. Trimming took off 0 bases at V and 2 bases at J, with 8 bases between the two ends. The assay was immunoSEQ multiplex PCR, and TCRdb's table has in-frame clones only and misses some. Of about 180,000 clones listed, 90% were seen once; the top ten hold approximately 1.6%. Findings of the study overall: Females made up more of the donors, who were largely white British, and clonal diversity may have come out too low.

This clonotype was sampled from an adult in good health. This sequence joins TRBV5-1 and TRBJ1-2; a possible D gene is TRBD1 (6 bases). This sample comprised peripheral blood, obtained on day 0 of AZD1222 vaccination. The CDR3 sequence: CASSLARGNYGYTF. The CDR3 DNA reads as TGCGCCAGCAGCTTGGCCAGGGGAAACTATGGCTACACCTTC.